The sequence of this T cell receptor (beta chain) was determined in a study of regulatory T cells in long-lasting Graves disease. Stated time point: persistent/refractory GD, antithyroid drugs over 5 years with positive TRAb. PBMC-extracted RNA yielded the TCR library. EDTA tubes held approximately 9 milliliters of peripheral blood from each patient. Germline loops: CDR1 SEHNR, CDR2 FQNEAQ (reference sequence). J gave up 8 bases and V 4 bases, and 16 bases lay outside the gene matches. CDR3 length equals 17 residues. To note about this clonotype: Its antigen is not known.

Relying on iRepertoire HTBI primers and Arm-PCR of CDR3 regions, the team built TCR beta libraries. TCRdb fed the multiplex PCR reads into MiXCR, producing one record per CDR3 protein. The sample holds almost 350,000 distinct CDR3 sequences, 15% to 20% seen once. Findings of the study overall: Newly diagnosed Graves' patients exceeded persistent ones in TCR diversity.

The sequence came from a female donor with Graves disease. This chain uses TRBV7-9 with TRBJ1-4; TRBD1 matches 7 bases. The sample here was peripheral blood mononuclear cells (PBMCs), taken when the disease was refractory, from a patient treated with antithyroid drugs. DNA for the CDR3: TGTGCCAGCAGCTCCAACGTATTAACAGGGGTGGTGGAAAAACTGTTTTTT. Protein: CASSSNVLTGVVEKLFF.